One and the same sample provided the 2 T cell receptor beta chains below, sequenced in a study of a mutant IDH1 vaccine in newly diagnosed glioma. Sample time point: week 35, safety follow-up. Alongside topical imiquimod, each dose of vaccine comprised 300 ug of mutant IDH1 20-mer peptide. Their cognate antigens are unknown. Here immunoSEQ multiplex PCR was the method, and the copy in TCRdb shows in-frame clones only, minus some. This sample has about 32,000 clones; about 82% occur once, and the top ten carry 3% to 4%. The material sequenced was PBMCs, taken from a glioma patient whose treatment included an IDH1 peptide vaccine. These receptors were taken from a man in his forties or fifties with glioma. Some clones in this sample may be carry-over from other donors' samples.

The chain carries TRBV5-5 and TRBJ2-3; 16 bases agree with TRBD2. The junction had 12 bases not matched to a gene; V was cut back by 3 bases and J by 5 bases. Per germline, CDR1 SGHKS and CDR2 YYEKEE (reference sequence). The length of the CDR3 is 19 residues. The CDR3 DNA is TGTGCCAGCAGCTCCTCCCCGGGACTAGCGGGGGGGCCGGGAGATACGCAGTATTTT. Translated, it gives CASSSSPGLAGGPGDTQYF.

This rearrangement joins TRBV4-3 to TRBJ2-7; D gene ambiguous. The CDR3 covers 15 residues. Germline loops: CDR1 LGHNA, CDR2 YSLEER. Trimming took 4 bases from V and 2 from J, leaving 15 bases between them. This CDR3 is CASSPGRFGAYEQYF. The CDR3 DNA follows: TGCGCCAGCAGCCCCGGGCGTTTTGGGGCCTACGAGCAGTACTTC.